Listed below are T cell receptor beta chains from one sample, sequenced in a study of Ad26.COV2.S vaccination and SARS-CoV-2 variants. Produced via immunoSEQ multiplex PCR; TCRdb's table is partial and in-frame only. The sample lists roughly 460,000 clones, 80% to 90% seen once, with about 1.5% in the top ten. The sample in question was peripheral blood, obtained in a trial of Ad26.COV2.S vaccine versus placebo. Source of these receptors: a person aged 18-65 years who received the Ad26.COV2.S COVID-19 vaccine or a placebo. Both conserved end residues are part of each CDR3. D genes are given only for firm matches. Expanded clones get a size class; other rows say once, few or many, or leave the size out.

>TRBJ2-2|TRBV28|NA|NA
TGTGCCAGCAGTTTGATCGGGGGTTACACCGGGGAGCTGTTTTTT
CASSLIGGYTGELFF
>TRBJ1-4|TRBV6-6|NA|NA
TGTGCCAGCAGATCGCCCCCTAAAGCGGTGTTTTTT
CASRSPPKAVFF
>TRBJ1-6|TRBV11-2|NA|NA
TGTGCCAGCAGCAGAACAAGCTCCTATAATTCACCCCTCCACTTT
CASSRTSSYNSPLHF
>TRBJ1-4|TRBV18|NA|TRBD1
TGTGCCAGCTCACTCAGGGGGAAGTCAAATGAAAAACTGTTTTTT
CASSLRGKSNEKLFF
>TRBJ1-2|TRBV28|NA|NA
TGTGCCAGCAGTTTTCCACAGGGAAGATACGGCTACACCTTC
CASSFPQGRYGYTF
>TRBJ2-2|TRBV9|NA|TRBD1
TGTGCCAGCAGCGCCCGGGACAGGGTTCCCGGGGAGCTGTTTTTT
CASSARDRVPGELFF
>TRBJ2-7|TRBV10-3|NA|TRBD1
TGTGCCATCAGTGCGGCCGGGACAGGAGGCTACGAGCAGTACTTC
CAISAAGTGGYEQYF
>TRBJ2-1|TRBV29-1|NA|TRBD2
TGCAGCGTTGATCGGACTAGCGGTTGGGATGAGCAGTTCTTC
CSVDRTSGWDEQFF
>TRBJ1-3|TRBV28|once|NA
TGTGCCAGCAGTCTCCAGGGTGGAAACACCATATATTTT
CASSLQGGNTIYF
>TRBJ2-3|TRBV7-9|NA|TRBD1
TGTGCCAGCAGCTTAGCTGCTAGGGGGCGGGATACGCAGTATTTT
CASSLAARGRDTQYF
>TRBJ2-7|TRBV6-2/TRBV6-3|NA|NA
TGTGCCAGCAGTTACTCTCACGAGCAGTACTTC
CASSYSHEQYF
>TRBJ2-3|TRBV28|NA|NA
TGTGCCAGCAGCACCCCAGGGTTTGATACGCAGTATTTT
CASSTPGFDTQYF
>TRBJ2-1|TRBV7-3|NA|TRBD2
TGTGCCAGCAGCTTACGATCTAGCGGCAACAATGAGCAGTTCTTC
CASSLRSSGNNEQFF
>TRBJ2-7|TRBV6-5|NA|TRBD1
TGTGCCAGCAGCGCCGCGACAGGGGGCGGATACGAGCAGTACTTC
CASSAATGGGYEQYF
>TRBJ1-3|TRBV4-3|NA|NA
TGCGCCAGCAGCCAAGATCGGGTCTCTGGAAACACCATATATTTT
CASSQDRVSGNTIYF
>TRBJ2-2|TRBV11-1|NA|NA
TGTGCCAGCAGCTTAGGAGCCAGCGGGGAGCTGTTTTTT
CASSLGASGELFF
>TRBJ2-6|TRBV5-4|NA|NA
TGTGCCAGCCGCCAATACCAAAACAGGGAAGCTGGGGCCAACGTCCTGACTTTC
CASRQYQNREAGANVLTF
>TRBJ2-2|TRBV27|NA|NA
TGTGCCAGCAGTTATTACGGAAACACCGGGGAGCTGTTTTTT
CASSYYGNTGELFF
>TRBJ2-2|TRBV30|NA|TRBD1
TGTGCCTGGAGGGACAGGGCCCAGCACGGGGAGCTGTTTTTT
CAWRDRAQHGELFF
>TRBJ1-5|TRBV25-1|NA|TRBD1
TGTGCCAACTACTATAGACAGGGTGTAAATCAGCCCCAGCATTTT
CANYYRQGVNQPQHF
>TRBJ1-2|TRBV5-1|few|TRBD1
TGCGCCAGCAGGGTCAATATCGGGACAGGGGGCGGAAAAGTCTATGGCTACACCTTC
CASRVNIGTGGGKVYGYTF
>TRBJ1-1|TRBV5-5|NA|NA
TGTGCCAGCAGCCATCTGGACCTACCATCGGGAGCTTTCTTT
CASSHLDLPSGAFF
>TRBJ2-2|TRBV12-3/TRBV12-4|once|NA
TGTGCCAGCAGTCTTGGGGCCGGGGAGCTGTTTTTT
CASSLGAGELFF
>TRBJ1-4|TRBV10-3|NA|NA
TGTGCCCACAGGAGCAGCTCTAATGAAAAACTGTTTTTT
CAHRSSSNEKLFF
>TRBJ2-2|TRBV4-2|NA|NA
TGTGCCAGCAGCCAAGTCGTCGGGGAGCTGTTTTTT
CASSQVVGELFF
>TRBJ2-2|TRBV5-4|NA|TRBD1
TGTGCCAGCAGCTTGGCTTGGGCAGGGGGCCCCGGGGAGCTGTTTTTT
CASSLAWAGGPGELFF
>TRBJ2-3|TRBV11-2|NA|TRBD1
TGTGCCAGCAGCGCCCAAGGGGGCCTAGGGGGCACAGATACGCAGTATTTT
CASSAQGGLGGTDTQYF
>TRBJ2-1|TRBV19|once|NA
TGTGCCAGTAGGTCAGGGGTCAATGAGCAGTTCTTC
CASRSGVNEQFF